The rows below give T cell receptor beta chains drawn from one sample of a study of cytomegalovirus exposure and HLA in healthy donors. Clones were read by immunoSEQ multiplex PCR, and TCRdb kept only the in-frame ones, dropping some. This listing includes fewer than 250,000 clones. The sequencing input was PBMCs. The source of these receptors is a woman aged 25 to 39 in good health and CMV-seropositive. CDR3s include the opening cysteine and the closing phenylalanine or tryptophan. Fields, in order: J gene, D gene, V gene, CDR3 DNA, CDR3 protein. D genes are given only for firm matches.

TRBJ2-1,TRBD2,TRBV4-3,TGCGCCAGCAGAGCCGGGACTAGCGGTCACAATGAGCAGTTCTTC,CASRAGTSGHNEQFF
TRBJ2-7,TRBD2,TRBV27,TGTGCCAGCAGTTTAAAGCGGGGGGTCTCCTACGAGCAGTACTTC,CASSLKRGVSYEQYF
TRBJ2-3,TRBD2,TRBV29-1,TGCAGCGTTGTAGGTCCTCTAGCGGGGATTCGCACAGATACGCAGTATTTT,CSVVGPLAGIRTDTQYF
TRBJ2-7,.,TRBV7-2,TGTGCCAGCAGCTTAGGGGCCGGCTCCTACGAGCAGTACTTC,CASSLGAGSYEQYF
TRBJ2-7,.,TRBV4-1,TGCGCCAGCAGCCAAGATTGGGGGGAAGGGGCCTCCGGATACGAGCAGTACTTC,CASSQDWGEGASGYEQYF
TRBJ2-2,TRBD1,TRBV7-9,TGTGCCAGCAGCCCCCGGCGACAGGGTACCGGGGAGCTGTTTTTT,CASSPRRQGTGELFF
TRBJ1-5,.,TRBV2,TGTGCCAGCAGTGTCGGACAGTCGGGCAATCAGCCCCAGCATTTT,CASSVGQSGNQPQHF
TRBJ1-2,.,TRBV6-6,TGTGCCAGCAGCCCCTCGGTGGGGGGGCAGTGGGGCTACACCTTC,CASSPSVGGQWGYTF
TRBJ1-5,.,TRBV4-2,TGTGCCAGCAGCCAAGAATTACAGGGAAGTCAGCCCCAGCATTTT,CASSQELQGSQPQHF
TRBJ2-2,.,TRBV10-3,TGTGCCATCAGTTTCAGGGAAGGTAACACCGGGGAGCTGTTTTTT,CAISFREGNTGELFF
TRBJ2-5,.,TRBV28,TGTGCCAGTCTAAGCCTGGCGGGATGGGGAGAGACCCAGTACTTC,CASLSLAGWGETQYF
TRBJ2-5,.,TRBV5-1,TGCGCCAGCAGCTTGACCGGGGCCCCTCCCGGGAGAGAGACCCAGTACTTC,CASSLTGAPPGRETQYF
TRBJ1-6,TRBD1,TRBV7-9,TGTGCCAGCAGCCCTATACAGGGGTTAGATTCACCCCTCCACTTT,CASSPIQGLDSPLHF
TRBJ1-5,.,TRBV2,TGTGCCAGCACGGTTGAACAGGGCCAAAGTCAGCCCCAGCATTTT,CASTVEQGQSQPQHF
TRBJ2-3,.,TRBV6-1,TGTGCCAGCAGACTAGGACAGGGAGGGTTTTATACGCAGTATTTT,CASRLGQGGFYTQYF
TRBJ1-1,.,TRBV29-1,TGCAGCGTCCCGGGAGGGAGCACTGAAGCTTTCTTT,CSVPGGSTEAFF
TRBJ2-3,.,TRBV27,TGTGCCAGCAGTCTCGACAGCGAGACAGATACGCAGTATTTT,CASSLDSETDTQYF
TRBJ1-4,.,TRBV18,TGTGCCAGCTCACCATCGGGAGCGGGGGTAAATGAAAAACTGTTTTTT,CASSPSGAGVNEKLFF
TRBJ1-4,.,TRBV2,TGTGCCAGCCGGGGGACGGGGGAAAAACTGTTTTTT,CASRGTGEKLFF
TRBJ2-7,TRBD2,TRBV30,TGTGCCTGGGCCAGATGGGGTAGCGGGCAGACCTACGAGCAGTACTTC,CAWARWGSGQTYEQYF
TRBJ2-1,TRBD1,TRBV9,TGTGCCAGCAGCCCCAAGACAGGGGGCCCAGGGAATGAGCAGTTCTTC,CASSPKTGGPGNEQFF
TRBJ1-1,TRBD1,TRBV5-1,TGCGCCAGCAGCCAAGGACAGGGGGCCGAAGCTTTCTTT,CASSQGQGAEAFF
TRBJ2-3,.,TRBV6-1,TGTGCCCTAGCCTATAGCACAGATACGCAGTATTTT,CALAYSTDTQYF
TRBJ2-7,TRBD2,TRBV27,TGTGCCAGCGGGTCAGCGGGGGTCCCCTACGAGCAGTACTTC,CASGSAGVPYEQYF
TRBJ1-3,TRBD1,TRBV16,TGTGCCAGCAGCCCAAACAGGGGAGGAAACACCATATATTTT,CASSPNRGGNTIYF
TRBJ1-1,TRBD1,TRBV2,TGTGCCAGCAGTAAGGACAGGGGTACTGAAGCTTTCTTT,CASSKDRGTEAFF
TRBJ2-3,.,TRBV25-1,TGTGCCAGCAGTGTTTCCGGCACAGATACGCAGTATTTT,CASSVSGTDTQYF
TRBJ1-3,.,TRBV10-3,TGTGCCATCAGTGAGTCCCTATTCTCTGGAAACACCATATATTTT,CAISESLFSGNTIYF
TRBJ2-3,TRBD2,TRBV27,TGTGCCAGCATCCCGACTAGCGGGAATTTTGATACGCAGTATTTT,CASIPTSGNFDTQYF
TRBJ1-2,TRBD1,TRBV4-1,TGCGCCAGCAGCCAAGCCGGGACAGGCTATGGCTACACCTTC,CASSQAGTGYGYTF
TRBJ1-1,.,TRBV4-2,TGTGCCAGCAGCCAACGGTATGAAGCTTTCTTT,CASSQRYEAFF
TRBJ1-1,TRBD1,TRBV19,TGTGCCAGTATAATAGGGACAGGTCCAGCTGAAGCTTTCTTT,CASIIGTGPAEAFF
TRBJ2-7,TRBD1,TRBV27,TGTGCCAGCAGCCAGGTGGGACAGGGCTACGAGCAGTACTTC,CASSQVGQGYEQYF
TRBJ2-1,TRBD2,TRBV7-2,TGTGCCAGCAGCTTGGCCCTCGGGACTAGCGGGAAAAAGTTCTTC,CASSLALGTSGKKFF
TRBJ1-4,TRBD1,TRBV19,TGTGCCAGCGTGACCCCGGGACAGAGTGAAAAACTGTTTTTT,CASVTPGQSEKLFF
TRBJ1-4,TRBD1,TRBV9,TGTGCCAGCAGCGTAGTTGCAGGGGGCATTGAAAAACTGTTTTTT,CASSVVAGGIEKLFF
TRBJ1-6,.,TRBV19,TGTGCCAGTAGTATGGGGAGCTCCTATAATTCACCCCTCCACTTT,CASSMGSSYNSPLHF
TRBJ2-2,.,TRBV14,TGTGCCAGCAGCCTCTGGGGGCGGAACACCGGGGAGCTGTTTTTT,CASSLWGRNTGELFF
TRBJ2-1,.,TRBV5-1,TGCGCCAGCAGCTTGCAGGGTAATGAGCAGTTCTTC,CASSLQGNEQFF
TRBJ1-1,.,TRBV5-6,TGTGCCAGCAGCTTACACCCCACTGAAGCTTTCTTT,CASSLHPTEAFF
TRBJ1-5,TRBD1,TRBV19,TGTGCCAGTAGTAGAGGGAGACAGGGGGGAGGTCAGCCCCAGCATTTT,CASSRGRQGGGQPQHF
TRBJ1-1,.,TRBV10-3,TGTGCCATCAGAGACAGGATGAACACTGAAGCTTTCTTT,CAIRDRMNTEAFF
TRBJ1-5,.,TRBV6-1,TGTGCCAGCAGTGAAGCCCCTCTATTTAGCAATCAGCCCCAGCATTTT,CASSEAPLFSNQPQHF